The 13 T cell receptor beta chains listed next were all sequenced from one sample in a study of T cell responses to AZD1222 COVID-19 vaccine. The assay was immunoSEQ multiplex PCR, and TCRdb's table has in-frame clones only and misses some. This sample has 85,000 to 90,000 clones; 88% occur once, and the top ten carry approximately 5.5%. Sample: peripheral blood, taken on day 0 of AZD1222 vaccination. These receptor sequences come from an adult in good health.

The V gene is TRBV11-3, the J gene TRBJ1-1; D remains unclear. CDR1 SGHNT and CDR2 YENEEA come from the germline V gene. This CDR3 contains 13 residues. Trimming left V 3 bases short and J 4 bases short, with 9 bases between. CDR3 amino acids: CASSFREGTEAFF. CDR3 coding DNA: TGTGCCAGCAGCTTTCGGGAGGGCACTGAAGCTTTCTTT.

The chain recombines TRBV5-1 with TRBJ2-3; 12 bases fit TRBD2. CDR1 SGHRS and CDR2 YFSETQ come from the germline V gene. Germline trimming cut 1 base from V and 5 bases from J; bases unmatched to any gene: 5. The CDR3 sequence is 16 residues long. CDR3 sequence reads: CASSLLLAGGKDTQYF. The CDR3 DNA follows: TGCGCCAGCAGCTTGCTTCTAGCGGGAGGGAAAGATACGCAGTATTTT.

The J gene is TRBJ2-3, the V gene TRBV28; 13 bases fit TRBD2. Germline loops: CDR1 MDHEN, CDR2 SYDVKM. CDR3 length: 18 amino acids. Trimming cost V 5 bases and J 3 bases; bases outside gene matches: 11. Here the CDR3 reads CASSPGLAGVIRTDTQYF. Written as DNA, the CDR3 is TGTGCCAGCAGTCCCGGACTAGCGGGAGTCATAAGAACAGATACGCAGTATTTT.

This clone was picked up one time. J is TRBJ2-2 and V is TRBV6-2 or TRBV6-3; TRBD2 is a possible D gene (5 bases). This CDR3 is 15 amino acids long. Germline CDR1 MNHEY, CDR2 SVGEGT. The V end was cut by 6 bases, the J end by 2 bases, with 13 bases between. The CDR3 region has the DNA TGTGCCAGCAGCCTACGGGGTACCAACACCGGGGAGCTGTTTTTT. Translated, it gives CASSLRGTNTGELFF.

This sequence joins TRBV28 and TRBJ1-4; D gene unclear. V lost 2 bases, J lost 8 bases, and 6 bases lay in between. The CDR3 sequence is 12 residues long. Germline CDR1 MDHEN, CDR2 SYDVKM. CDR3 sequence (DNA): TGTGCCAGCAGTTTAGAATTGGAAAAACTGTTTTTT. The encoded protein is CASSLELEKLFF.

CDR3 sequence reads: CASSQVEQGQGRYNEQFF. CDR3 nucleotide sequence: TGCGCCAGCAGCCAAGTCGAGCAGGGACAGGGACGCTACAATGAGCAGTTCTTC. The J gene is TRBJ2-1, the V gene TRBV4-1, with TRBD1 matching 9 bases. V lost 1 base, J lost 3 bases, and 10 bases stayed unmatched. This CDR3 spans 18 amino acids. Per the germline V gene, CDR1 is MGHRA and CDR2 is YSYEKL.

The CDR3 sequence: CASSILAGGGIGETQYF. The CDR3 DNA is TGTGCCAGTAGTATACTAGCGGGAGGAGGAATTGGAGAGACCCAGTACTTC. This chain connects TRBV19 to TRBJ2-5, with 11 bases identical to TRBD2. Germline CDR1 is LNHDA and CDR2 is SQIVND (reference sequence). There are 17 residues in the CDR3. After removal of 2 bases from V and 4 bases from J, the junction contained 9 bases not matched to a gene. Combining the CDR3 with reference TRBV19 and TRBJ2-5 gives the whole variable domain DGGITQSPKYLFRKEGQNVTLSCEQNLNHDAMYWYRQDPGQGLRLIYYSQIVNDFQKGDIAEGYSVSREKKESFPLTVTSAQKNPTAFYLCASSILAGGGIGETQYFGPGTRLLVL.

This clone was seen a single time. J is TRBJ1-5 and V is TRBV7-2; a possible D gene is TRBD1 (6 bases). This CDR3 region has 13 residues. V dropped 5 bases and J dropped 5 bases, with 10 bases sitting between them. Germline loops: CDR1 SGHTA, CDR2 FQGNSA. The CDR3: CASSVRGDQPQHF. The CDR3 DNA reads TGTGCCAGCAGCGTCAGGGGTGATCAGCCCCAGCATTTT.

The rearrangement joins TRBV3-1 (or the pseudogene TRBV3-2) to TRBJ1-1; D uncertain. Trimming took off 0 bases at V and 8 bases at J, with 13 bases between the two ends. Germline CDR1 LGHDT, CDR2 YNNKEL (reference sequence). This CDR3 comprises 14 residues. CDR3 region: CASSQDLVVIEAFF. Written as DNA, the CDR3 is TGTGCCAGCAGCCAAGATCTAGTGGTCATCGAAGCTTTCTTT.

The rearrangement uses TRBV2 and TRBJ1-2, with a possible D match to TRBD1 (5 bases). V was cut by 6 bases and J by 1 base, with 15 bases left in between. The germline CDR1 and CDR2 sequences are SNHLY and FYNNEI. The CDR3 spans 15 residues. The DNA of the CDR3 is TGTGCCAGCAGGGACAAGGGTTGGGGTAACTATGGCTACACCTTC. Protein: CASRDKGWGNYGYTF.

The chain is built from TRBV4-3 and TRBJ2-5; 7 bases align to TRBD1. J gave up 5 bases and V 0 bases, and 3 bases lay outside the gene matches. Germline V gives CDR1 LGHNA, CDR2 YSLEER. The CDR3 runs 14 residues. CDR3 in amino acids: CASSQEGRGETQYF. CDR3 in DNA: TGCGCCAGCAGCCAAGAGGGCAGGGGGGAGACCCAGTACTTC.

V gene TRBV19 combines with J gene TRBJ2-1, with D tentatively TRBD2 (6 bases). Deletions cut 5 bases from V and 6 bases from J, with 14 bases between. The CDR3 covers 14 residues. CDR1 LNHDA and CDR2 SQIVND come from the germline V gene (reference sequence). This CDR3 is CASSGGSGGNEQFF. DNA of the CDR3: TGTGCCAGTAGTGGAGGGAGCGGTGGCAATGAGCAGTTCTTC.

The rearrangement uses TRBV29-1 and TRBJ2-7; tentatively, D is TRBD1 or TRBD2 (5 bases each). Germline CDR1 is SQVTM and CDR2 is ANQGSEA. The CDR3 has 14 amino acids. Trimming took off 0 bases at V and 6 bases at J, with 15 bases between the two ends. The CDR3 DNA reads TGCAGCGTTGAAGATCTGGGGGTTGGCGGCGAGCAGTACTTC. It specifies CSVEDLGVGGEQYF.